This entry is about one T cell receptor (beta chain). Its target is not known. This entry belongs to a study of T-cell reconstitution after alpha-beta-depleted transplantation in children. Study-wide points: About two months after transplant, alpha-beta T cells reportedly came from several hundred expanded graft clones. Newly produced T cells mostly provided counts and TCRbeta diversity after one year, as hyperexpanded clones declined. The study traced high day-60 TCRbeta diversity in some patients to surviving recipient T cells and thymic progenitors.

Construction of the TCRbeta library involved unique molecular identifiers. TCRdb recomputed calls from the PCR reads with MiXCR, one row per CDR3 protein. Here the sample spans hundreds of thousands of distinct CDR3 sequences, under 25% being singletons. The clonotype was recovered from a boy less than two years old who had a stem cell transplant for acute myeloid leukemia, so the T cells may come from the graft donor. The sample here was PBMCs, mostly from graft donor cells, taken 360 days after TCRalphabeta/CD19-depleted stem cell transplant.

This chain's CDR3 is CASSPHRGNNEQFF. DNA for the CDR3: TGTGCCAGCAGCCCCCATAGGGGTAACAATGAGCAGTTCTTC. This chain connects TRBV7-7 to TRBJ2-1; maybe TRBD1 (5 bases). CDR3 size: 14 residues. Germline V CDR1 and CDR2: SSHAT, FNYEAQ (reference sequence). V shed 5 bases and J shed 5 bases, with 13 bases lying between them.